This T cell receptor beta chain was recorded in a study of cytomegalovirus exposure and HLA in healthy donors. Points from the study as a whole: HLA allele associations emerged for some 16,000 TCR beta sequences in a later analysis, at 0.05 false discovery rate. Excluded: some indistinguishable V segments such as TRBV6-2 and TRBV6-3. Researchers counted around 180 TCR beta chains as cytomegalovirus-associated.

Healthy bone marrow donors made up the cohort. 13 Jbeta primers and 60 Vbeta primers were used for the PCR. The repertoire was sequenced with immunoSEQ multiplex PCR; TCRdb's copy has only in-frame clones and lacks some. The table records more than 150,000 clones, 87% of them present only once. Comments on this clone: Antigen specificity is unknown.

V was clipped by 1 base and J by 8 bases, with 11 bases between them. There are 14 residues in the CDR3. CDR1 and CDR2 from the germline V gene are LGHNA and YNFKEQ. Input material: PBMCs. The chain joins TRBV4-2 to TRBJ1-4; possibly TRBD1 for D (5 bases). The sequence was collected from a girl under three years old in good health and CMV-seronegative. The CDR3 DNA is TGTGCCAGCAGCCAAGTCCAGGGAAAGGAAAAACTGTTTTTT. It translates to CASSQVQGKEKLFF.